This T cell receptor (beta chain) was found in a study of blood T cell repertoires in COVID-19. Turning to the study itself: COVID-19 samples, acute and convalescent, were from the United States, Italy and Spain.

V lost 5 bases, J lost 7 bases, and 8 bases stayed unmatched. The CDR3 contains 17 residues. Per germline, CDR1 SEHNR and CDR2 FQNEAQ (reference sequence). Data came from immunoSEQ multiplex PCR; TCRdb stores just in-frame clones and leaves some out. The sample lists 150,000 to 200,000 clones, around nine tenths occurring once. The chain couples TRBV7-9 to TRBJ2-1; TRBD2 aligns across 16 bases. The TCR sequence derives from a woman between 18 and 29 years old who had recovered from COVID-19. Sequencing input: peripheral blood. The chain's CDR3 is CASSGRGLAGGPNEQFF. For the CDR3, the DNA is TGTGCCAGCAGCGGGCGGGGACTAGCGGGAGGGCCGAATGAGCAGTTCTTC.